This T cell receptor beta chain stems from a study of T cells in Graves' hyperthyroidism and ophthalmopathy. CDR3 size: 16 residues. V was cut by 4 bases and J by 4 bases, with 17 bases left in between. The germline V gene encodes CDR1 MNHEY and CDR2 SVGEGT. TCR beta CDR3 regions were amplified from RNA transcripts. HTBI primers were employed in a first-round RT-PCR of the TCR CDR3. One entry per CDR3 protein, called by TCRdb with MiXCR from the multiplex PCR reads. The data contain hundreds of thousands of distinct CDR3 sequences, approximately 18% of them singletons. Initially, at the first diagnosis of hyperthyroidism and before any ophthalmopathy symptoms, blood was sampled.

The sequence came from a woman aged 45 to 65 with Graves' hyperthyroidism that later progressed to Graves' ophthalmopathy. This chain joins TRBV6-2 or TRBV6-3 and TRBJ1-5; the D gene is possibly TRBD1 (6 bases). The specimen was blood. The CDR3 here is CASSWGPQGPNQPQHF. The CDR3, as DNA: TGTGCCAGCAGTTGGGGACCCCAGGGGCCGAATCAGCCCCAGCATTTT.